One and the same sample provided the 6 T cell receptor beta chains below, sequenced in a study of PD-L1 blockade in urothelial cancer. Clones were read by immunoSEQ multiplex PCR, and TCRdb kept only the in-frame ones, dropping some. The repertoire holds around 120,000 clones, with more than 85% as singletons. The time point is: peripheral blood 6 weeks after treatment start. The starting material was PBMCs, obtained around atezolizumab (anti-PD-L1) treatment. These receptors came from a man aged 55 to 70 with urothelial cancer.

V is TRBV2 and J is TRBJ1-1; D may be TRBD1 (5 bases). CDR1 and CDR2 (germline): SNHLY, FYNNEI. Trimming stripped 2 bases from V and 0 bases from J, with 10 bases between. This CDR3 has 15 residues. The CDR3 sequence: CASSEQGSMNTEAFF. The CDR3 DNA is TGTGCCAGCAGTGAACAGGGATCCATGAACACTGAAGCTTTCTTT. Based on the CDR3 plus reference TRBV2 and TRBJ1-1, the full variable domain is EPEVTQTPSHQVTQMGQEVILRCVPISNHLYFYWYRQILGQKVEFLVSFYNNEISEKSEIFDDQFSVERPDGSNFTLKIRSTKLEDSAMYFCASSEQGSMNTEAFFGQGTRLTVV.

The chain combines TRBV11-3 with TRBJ2-2, with unresolved D. V was trimmed by 2 bases and J by 4 bases, leaving 8 bases between them. Germline V gene sequence: CDR1 SGHNT, CDR2 YENEEA. This CDR3 is built from 14 residues. As DNA, the CDR3 is TGTGCCAGCAGCTTACAGTCAACCACCGGGGAGCTGTTTTTT. This sequence encodes CASSLQSTTGELFF.

The V call is TRBV6-1, the J call TRBJ1-1; D gene unclear. V shed 10 bases and J shed 1 base, with 13 bases lying between them. Germline CDR1 reads MNHNS; CDR2 reads SASEGT. This CDR3 comprises 13 residues. The CDR3 reads CATARIRNTEAFF. The CDR3 bases are TGTGCCACCGCGAGGATCCGGAACACTGAAGCTTTCTTT.

The chain is built from TRBV19 and TRBJ2-5, with 9 bases aligning to TRBD1. Germline CDR1 and CDR2: LNHDA and SQIVND (reference sequence). The CDR3 is 16 amino acids. V lost 6 bases and J lost 7; bases outside the gene matches: 15. This CDR3 is CASSDLRDREVWTQYF. DNA for the CDR3: TGTGCCAGTAGCGATCTCCGGGACAGGGAGGTGTGGACCCAGTACTTC.

The chain is built from TRBV28 and TRBJ2-7; 10 bases agree with TRBD2. CDR3 length equals 15 residues. Germline-derived CDR1 and CDR2 are MDHEN and SYDVKM. V shed 10 bases and J 3 bases; nucleotides not matched to a gene: 12. CDR3 in DNA: TGTGCCACCGAAGCGGGGGGGCACCGATTCTACGAGCAGTACTTC. Encoded protein: CATEAGGHRFYEQYF.

This chain joins TRBV19 and TRBJ2-1; 9 bases line up with TRBD2. The CDR3 extends over 15 amino acids. Germline-derived CDR1 and CDR2 are LNHDA and SQIVND (reference sequence). J lost 5 bases, V lost 1 base, and 3 bases had no gene match. CDR3 loop: CASSIGGLANNEQFF. The CDR3 DNA is TGTGCCAGTAGTATAGGGGGACTAGCTAACAATGAGCAGTTCTTC.